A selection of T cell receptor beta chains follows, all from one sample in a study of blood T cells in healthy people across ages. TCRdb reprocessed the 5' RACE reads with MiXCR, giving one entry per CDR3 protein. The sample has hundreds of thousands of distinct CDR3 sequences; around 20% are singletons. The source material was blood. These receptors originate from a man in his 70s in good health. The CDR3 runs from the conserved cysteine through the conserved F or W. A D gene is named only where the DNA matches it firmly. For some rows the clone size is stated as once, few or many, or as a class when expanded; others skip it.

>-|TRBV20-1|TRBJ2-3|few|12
CSARDGPDTQYF
TGCAGTGCTAGAGATGGACCAGATACGCAGTATTTT
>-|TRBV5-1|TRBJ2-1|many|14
CASSLASISNEQFF
TGCGCCAGCAGCTTGGCGAGTATTAGCAATGAGCAGTTCTTC
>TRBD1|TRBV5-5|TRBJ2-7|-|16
CASSLDSGQGAYEQYF
TGTGCCAGCAGCTTGGATTCCGGACAGGGGGCCTACGAGCAGTACTTC
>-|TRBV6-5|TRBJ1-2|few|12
CASSSDTYGYTF
TGTGCCAGCAGCTCGGACACCTATGGCTACACCTTC
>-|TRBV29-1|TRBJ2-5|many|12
CSVEEGSQTQYF
TGCAGCGTTGAAGAGGGCAGCCAGACCCAGTACTTC
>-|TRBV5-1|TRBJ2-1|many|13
CASSSQILDEQFF
TGCGCCAGCAGCTCACAGATTCTGGATGAGCAGTTCTTC
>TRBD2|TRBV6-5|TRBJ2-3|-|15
CASSSGGAGTDTQYF
TGTGCCAGCAGTTCCGGGGGGGCCGGCACAGATACGCAGTATTTT
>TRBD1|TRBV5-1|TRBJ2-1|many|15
CASSLGTAPYNEQFF
TGCGCCAGCAGCCTGGGGACAGCACCCTACAATGAGCAGTTCTTC
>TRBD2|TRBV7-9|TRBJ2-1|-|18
CASSPPTSGGTIYNEQFF
TGTGCCAGCAGCCCTCCGACTAGCGGGGGGACTATTTACAATGAGCAGTTCTTC
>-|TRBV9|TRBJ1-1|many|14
CASSVTGRGTEAFF
TGTGCCAGCAGCGTAACAGGGAGGGGCACTGAAGCTTTCTTT
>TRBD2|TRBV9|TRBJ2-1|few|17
CASSARTSGRQGSEQFF
TGTGCCAGCAGCGCCCGGACTAGCGGGAGGCAGGGTTCTGAGCAGTTCTTC
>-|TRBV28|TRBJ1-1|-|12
CASSLLGGEAFF
TGTGCCAGCAGTTTATTGGGGGGTGAAGCTTTCTTT
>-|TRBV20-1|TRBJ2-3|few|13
CSARVPITDTQYF
TGCAGTGCTAGAGTCCCGATCACAGATACGCAGTATTTT
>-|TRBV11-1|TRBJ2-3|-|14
CASSNLGGADTQYF
TGTGCCAGCAGTAACTTAGGTGGCGCAGATACGCAGTATTTT
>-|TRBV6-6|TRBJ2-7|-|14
CASSYTRGSYEQYF
TGTGCCAGCAGTTACACACGGGGCAGCTACGAGCAGTACTTC
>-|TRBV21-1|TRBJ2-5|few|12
CASSNSEETQYF
TGTGCCAGCAGCAATTCCGAGGAGACCCAGTACTTC
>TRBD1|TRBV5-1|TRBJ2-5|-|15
CASSIIPGQQETQYF
TGCGCCAGCAGCATCATTCCGGGACAGCAAGAGACCCAGTACTTC
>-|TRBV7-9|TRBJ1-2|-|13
CASSSDGGGGYTF
TGTGCCAGCAGCTCTGATGGGGGCGGCGGCTACACCTTC
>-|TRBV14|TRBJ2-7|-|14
CASSQVRGNYEQYF
TGTGCCAGCAGCCAAGTCAGGGGTAACTACGAGCAGTACTTC
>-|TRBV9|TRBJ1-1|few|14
CASSVEGISKEAFF
TGTGCCAGCAGCGTAGAAGGCATCTCCAAGGAAGCTTTCTTT
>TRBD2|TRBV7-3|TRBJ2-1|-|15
CASSVLAAEYNEQFF
TGTGCCAGCAGCGTACTAGCGGCTGAGTACAATGAGCAGTTCTTC
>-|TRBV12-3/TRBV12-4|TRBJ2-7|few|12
CASSLYRYEQYF
TGTGCCAGCAGTTTATACAGATACGAGCAGTACTTC
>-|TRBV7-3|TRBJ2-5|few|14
CASSRQAAGETQYF
TGTGCCAGCAGTCGCCAGGCGGCGGGAGAGACCCAGTACTTC
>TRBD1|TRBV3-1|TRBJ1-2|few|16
CASSQVAARGPWGYTF
TGTGCCAGCAGCCAAGTAGCGGCCAGGGGGCCGTGGGGCTACACCTTC
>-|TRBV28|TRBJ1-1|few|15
CASSYRTRKSTEAFF
TGTGCCAGCAGCTACCGGACACGGAAAAGCACTGAAGCTTTCTTT
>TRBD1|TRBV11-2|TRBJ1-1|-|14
CASSRSTGGGEAFF
TGTGCCAGCAGCCGAAGTACAGGGGGCGGGGAGGCTTTCTTT
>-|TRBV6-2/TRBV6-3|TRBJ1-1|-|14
CASRMTELNTEAFF
TGTGCCAGCAGAATGACGGAGTTAAACACTGAAGCTTTCTTT
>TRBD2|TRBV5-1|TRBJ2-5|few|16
CASGPGTSGAEETQYF
TGCGCCAGCGGCCCCGGGACTAGCGGTGCAGAAGAGACCCAGTACTTC
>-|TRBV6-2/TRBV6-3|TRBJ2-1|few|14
CASSSRPGHNEQFF
TGTGCCAGCAGTTCGAGACCTGGGCACAATGAGCAGTTCTTC
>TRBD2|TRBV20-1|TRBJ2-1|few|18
CSAGLAELQPNSYNEQFF
TGCAGTGCAGGGCTAGCGGAGCTACAACCTAACTCCTACAATGAGCAGTTCTTC
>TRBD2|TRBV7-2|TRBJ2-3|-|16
CASTGLAGGVSDTQYF
TGTGCCAGCACCGGACTAGCGGGAGGGGTCTCAGATACGCAGTATTTT
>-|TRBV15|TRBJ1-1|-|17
CATSRDRAPQGGTEAFF
TGTGCCACCAGCAGAGATCGGGCACCCCAAGGTGGTACTGAAGCTTTCTTT
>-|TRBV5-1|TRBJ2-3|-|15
CASSVGQGGTDTQYF
TGCGCCAGCAGCGTGGGGCAGGGAGGCACAGATACGCAGTATTTT
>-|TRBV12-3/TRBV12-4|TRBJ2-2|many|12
CASRLYTGELFF
TGTGCCAGCAGGTTATACACCGGGGAGCTGTTTTTT
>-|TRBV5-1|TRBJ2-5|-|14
CASSLDMGGETQYF
TGCGCCAGCAGCTTGGATATGGGCGGGGAGACCCAGTACTTC
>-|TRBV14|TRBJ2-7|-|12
CASSPGGLEQYF
TGTGCCAGCAGCCCAGGGGGGCTTGAGCAGTACTTC
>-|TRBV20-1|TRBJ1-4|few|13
CSGARKSNEKLFF
TGCAGTGGGGCCCGGAAGAGTAATGAAAAACTGTTTTTT
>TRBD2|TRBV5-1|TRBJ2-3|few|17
CASSLAPRTSGRDTQYF
TGCGCCAGCAGCTTGGCCCCTCGGACTAGCGGGAGGGATACGCAGTATTTT
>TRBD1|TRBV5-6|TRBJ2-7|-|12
CASSFSGGREYF
TGTGCCAGCAGCTTCTCAGGGGGCCGGGAGTACTTC
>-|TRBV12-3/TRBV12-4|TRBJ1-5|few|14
CASRGDPSNQPQHF
TGTGCCAGCAGAGGTGACCCTAGCAATCAGCCCCAGCATTTT
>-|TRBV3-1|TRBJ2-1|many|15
CASSPRRPVYNEQFF
TGTGCCAGCAGCCCTCGGCGACCCGTCTACAATGAGCAGTTCTTC
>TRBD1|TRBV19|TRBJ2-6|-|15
CASSLETGVANVLTF
TGTGCCAGTAGTCTAGAAACAGGGGTAGCCAACGTCCTGACTTTC